The 22 T cell receptor beta chains in this list originate from one sample, sequenced in a study of CD8 T cells in ankylosing spondylitis. MiXCR was run by TCRdb on the 5' RACE reads, yielding one entry per CDR3 protein. Altogether more than 150,000 distinct CDR3 sequences are present, 13% being singletons, with the ten largest covering around 10%. Sequences were obtained from blood, either unsorted or a sorted T cell fraction (not recorded which). The origin of the receptors is a female donor with ankylosing spondylitis or in good health (not recorded which).

This clonotype was seen more than once but under ten times. The chain has TRBV7-9 and TRBJ2-7, with TRBD2 matching over 8 bases. Looked up from germline, CDR1 is SEHNR and CDR2 is FQNEAQ (reference sequence). The V and J ends lost 1 base and 2 bases, in that order; junction bases with no gene match: 4. This CDR3 is built from 15 residues. DNA for the CDR3: TGTGCCAGCAGCTTAGATACTAGCGGCACCTACGAGCAGTACTTC. This gives the protein CASSLDTSGTYEQYF.

This clonotype came up a few times. The J gene is TRBJ2-7, the V gene TRBV10-3; D not resolved. The V and J ends lost 4 bases and 5 bases respectively, with 15 bases between them. This CDR3 contains 14 residues. CDR1 is ENHRY, CDR2 SYGVKD, per germline. For the CDR3, the DNA is TGTGCCATCAGTGGCCAGAACTACGACAACGAGCAGTACTTC. Its protein product is CAISGQNYDNEQYF.

This clonotype has a count of ten or more. J is TRBJ2-1 and V is TRBV12-3 or TRBV12-4; 11 nucleotides line up with TRBD2. The CDR3 extends over 14 amino acids. Unmatched junction bases numbered 8, after V lost 8 bases and J lost 8 bases. Here the CDR3 reads CASSRLAGGDEQFF. For the CDR3, the DNA is TGTGCCAGCTCAAGGCTAGCGGGAGGTGATGAGCAGTTCTTC.

This clonotype was detected ten times or more. The V gene is TRBV7-2, the J gene TRBJ2-2; D is tentatively TRBD1 or TRBD2 (5 bases each). V was shortened by 5 bases and J by 3 bases, with 10 bases between the two germline ends. CDR3 size: 14 residues. In germline, CDR1 is SGHTA, CDR2 FQGNSA. CDR3 coding DNA: TGTGCCAGCAGCCCGGGGACCCACACCGGGGAGCTGTTTTTT. This gives the protein CASSPGTHTGELFF.

This clonotype showed up many times. The chain uses TRBV20-1 and TRBJ1-5; D unresolved. CDR1 is DFQATT, CDR2 SNEGSKA, per germline (reference sequence). The V and J ends lost 3 bases and 4 bases respectively, with 13 bases between them. The CDR3 has 14 amino acids. The CDR3 DNA reads TGCAGTGCTAGTGACGGGGTCGGAAATCAGCCCCAGCATTTT. Translation gives CSASDGVGNQPQHF.

At least ten counts were recorded for this clonotype. The J gene is TRBJ1-2, the V gene TRBV5-1, with TRBD1 identical over 10 bases. The CDR3 consists of 18 residues. V was clipped by 0 bases and J by 8 bases; unmatched bases: 16. The germline V gene encodes CDR1 SGHRS and CDR2 YFSETQ. CDR3: CASSLARGPGQGLKGYTF. The CDR3 DNA sequence: TGCGCCAGCAGCTTGGCCAGGGGACCGGGACAGGGGTTAAAGGGCTACACCTTC.

This clonotype has a handful of counts. The chain is built from TRBV12-3 or TRBV12-4 and TRBJ1-5, with 8 bases fitting TRBD1. The CDR3 runs to 13 residues. The V segment lost 5 bases and the J segment 6 bases; nucleotides outside the gene matches: 3. CDR3 in amino acids: CASSRTGSQPQHF. CDR3 DNA: TGTGCCAGCAGTCGGACAGGGTCTCAGCCCCAGCATTTT.

J is TRBJ2-2 and V is TRBV20-1, with 8 bases matching TRBD1. J was trimmed by 6 bases and V by 6 bases; bases with no gene match: 18. The germline V gene encodes CDR1 DFQATT and CDR2 SNEGSKA (reference sequence). This CDR3 comprises 17 residues. The CDR3 bases are TGCAGTGCCAACCCACCGGACAGGGCCATGGGCGCCGGGGAGCTGTTTTTT. The encoded protein is CSANPPDRAMGAGELFF.

This clonotype was seen many times. The chain couples TRBV28 to TRBJ2-3, with 9 bases aligning to TRBD1. Per the germline V gene, CDR1 is MDHEN and CDR2 is SYDVKM. There are 16 residues in the CDR3. J gave up 0 bases and V 4 bases, and 5 bases lay outside the gene matches. The CDR3 DNA follows: TGTGCCAGCAGTTGGCTTGGGACAGGGAGCACAGATACGCAGTATTTT. Translated: CASSWLGTGSTDTQYF.

The chain couples TRBV3-1 to TRBJ2-2; possibly TRBD1 for D (6 bases). The germline V gene has CDR1 LGHDT and CDR2 YNNKEL (reference sequence). Trimming removed 1 base from V and 1 base from J, with 13 bases in between. The CDR3 extends over 17 amino acids. DNA of the CDR3: TGTGCCAGCAGCCAAGGCGTCGGACAGCTGAACACCGGGGAGCTGTTTTTT. It translates to CASSQGVGQLNTGELFF.

This clonotype occurred many times. The rearrangement links TRBV6-2 or TRBV6-3 to TRBJ1-1, with a possible D match to TRBD1 (5 bases). Germline assignment: CDR1 MNHEY and CDR2 SVGEGT. This CDR3 is built from 14 residues. Trimming took 7 bases from V and 0 from J, leaving 12 bases between them. CDR3 amino acids: CASTMGLMNTEAFF. The CDR3 bases are TGTGCCAGCACCATGGGGCTCATGAACACTGAAGCTTTCTTT.

The V gene is TRBV7-2, the J gene TRBJ1-3, with D unclear. Germline loops: CDR1 SGHTA, CDR2 FQGNSA. CDR3 size: 16 residues. With 3 bases removed from V and 0 bases from J, the gap between germline ends came to 12 bases. Written as DNA, the CDR3 is TGTGCCAGCAGCTTTAAGGTCCAGGTCTCTGGAAACACCATATATTTT. It is translated as CASSFKVQVSGNTIYF. The entire variable domain, with the rest obtained from reference TRBV7-2 and TRBJ1-3, is as follows: GAGVSQSPSNKVTEKGKDVELRCDPISGHTALYWYRQSLGQGLEFLIYFQGNSAPDKSGLPSDRFSAERTGGSVSTLTIQRTQQEDSAVYLCASSFKVQVSGNTIYFGEGSWLTVV.

This clonotype has a count of ten or more. The CDR3 region has the DNA TGTGCCAGCAGCTCTACGGGGCACCGCACAGATACGCAGTATTTT. Residues: CASSSTGHRTDTQYF. The chain recombines TRBV7-9 with TRBJ2-3, with D perhaps TRBD1 or TRBD2 (5 bases each). Per the germline V gene, CDR1 is SEHNR and CDR2 is FQNEAQ (reference sequence). The CDR3 loop spans 15 amino acids. Trimming stripped 4 bases from V and 1 base from J, with 12 bases between.

The chain is built from TRBV11-2 and TRBJ2-2, with 9 bases that match TRBD2. V trimming: 1 base; J trimming: 7 bases; junction bases outside the gene matches: 10. The CDR3 consists of 17 residues. CDR1 is SGHAT and CDR2 is FQNNGV in the germline V gene. The CDR3 reads CASSLVGGRAYDGELFF. Written as DNA, the CDR3 is TGTGCCAGCAGCTTAGTGGGCGGGAGGGCCTACGACGGGGAGCTGTTTTTT.

This clonotype was seen repeatedly, ten times or more. The genes are TRBV12-3 or TRBV12-4 and TRBJ2-5; TRBD2 matches at 7 bases. The length of the CDR3 is 13 residues. The V and J ends lost 6 bases and 5 bases, in that order; junction bases with no gene match: 6. DNA for the CDR3: TGTGCCAGCAGGCGGACTAGTGCGGAGACCCAGTACTTC. This translates into CASRRTSAETQYF.

This clonotype was observed a few times. The V gene is TRBV7-3, the J gene TRBJ2-1; the match to TRBD2 covers 11 bases. J gave up 6 bases and V 5 bases, and 9 bases lay outside the gene matches. This CDR3 is 16 amino acids long. CDR1 SGHTA and CDR2 FQGTGA come from the germline V gene. The CDR3 sequence is CASSRGTSGNLNEQFF. CDR3 DNA sequence: TGTGCCAGCAGCCGTGGGACTAGCGGTAACCTCAATGAGCAGTTCTTC.

This clonotype has at least ten counts. The rearrangement uses TRBV29-1 and TRBJ2-3; either TRBD1 or TRBD2 may supply D (5 bases each). The CDR3 spans 14 residues. The germline V gene encodes CDR1 SQVTM and CDR2 ANQGSEA. Trimming left V 4 bases short and J 4 bases short, with 15 bases between. CDR3 sequence (DNA): TGCAGCGTTGTGGTAACAGGAGGTCCAGATACGCAGTATTTT. This encodes CSVVVTGGPDTQYF.

Many counts were recorded for this clonotype. This rearrangement joins TRBV5-1 to TRBJ2-2; 9 positions match TRBD2. The junction had 3 bases not matched to a gene; V was cut back by 2 bases and J by 4 bases. The V gene's germline CDR1 is SGHRS and CDR2 YFSETQ. The CDR3 sequence is 15 residues long. CDR3 in DNA: TGCGCCAGCAGCTTTGGACTAGCGACCACCGGGGAGCTGTTTTTT. Its translation: CASSFGLATTGELFF.

This clonotype came up many times. The chain uses TRBV6-4 and TRBJ1-4; 7 positions agree with TRBD1. This CDR3 is 14 amino acids long. CDR1 is MRHNA, CDR2 SNTAGT, per germline. V trimming: 8 bases; J trimming: 4 bases; junction bases outside the gene matches: 7. The DNA for the CDR3 is TGTGCCAGCCTGAGACAGGGTAGTAATGAAAAACTGTTTTTT. This codes for CASLRQGSNEKLFF.

Points on this clonotype: A much larger clone lies a single base off, so this may be a read error. The genes are TRBV6-5 and TRBJ1-1; tentative D call: TRBD1 (5 bases). V gave up 0 bases and J gave up 5 bases, with 10 bases separating them. This CDR3 comprises 14 residues. Per germline, CDR1 MNHEY and CDR2 SVGAGI. The CDR3, as DNA: TGTGCCAGCAGTTACTCGATGGGGGTTACTGAAGCTTTCTTT. Protein: CASSYSMGVTEAFF.

In this sample, this clonotype turned up many times. The chain links TRBV28 to TRBJ1-4, with a tentative D call TRBD1 (6 bases). This CDR3 has 14 residues. The V and J ends lost 8 bases and 10 bases respectively, with 20 bases between them. Germline V lookup: CDR1 MDHEN, CDR2 SYDVKM. The CDR3 reads CASYSGRGSGKLFF. CDR3 nucleotides: TGTGCCAGCTATTCCGGGAGGGGGAGCGGAAAACTGTTTTTT.

This clonotype appeared a few times. V and J are TRBV7-3 and TRBJ2-2; D not resolved. V was shortened by 2 bases and J by 1 base, with 14 bases between the two germline ends. Germline V lookup: CDR1 SGHTA, CDR2 FQGTGA. The CDR3 runs 17 residues. The CDR3 DNA is TGTGCCAGCAGCTTATTGGCCTCGACGATGAACACCGGGGAGCTGTTTTTT. It codes for CASSLLASTMNTGELFF.